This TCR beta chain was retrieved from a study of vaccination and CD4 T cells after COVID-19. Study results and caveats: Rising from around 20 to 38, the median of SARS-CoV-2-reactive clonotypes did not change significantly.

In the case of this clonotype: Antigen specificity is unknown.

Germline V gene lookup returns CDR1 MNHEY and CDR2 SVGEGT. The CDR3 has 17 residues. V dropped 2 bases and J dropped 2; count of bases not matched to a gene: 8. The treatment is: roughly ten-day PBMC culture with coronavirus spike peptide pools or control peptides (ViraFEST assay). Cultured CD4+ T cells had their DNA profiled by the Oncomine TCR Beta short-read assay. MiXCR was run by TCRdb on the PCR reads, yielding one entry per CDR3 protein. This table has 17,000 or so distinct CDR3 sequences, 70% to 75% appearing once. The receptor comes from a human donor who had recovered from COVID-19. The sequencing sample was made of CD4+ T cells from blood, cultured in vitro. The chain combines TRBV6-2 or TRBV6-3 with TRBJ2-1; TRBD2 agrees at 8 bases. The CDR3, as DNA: TGTGCCAGCAGTTACCGTCCCCAGCGGGGGACCTACAATGAGCAGTTCTTC. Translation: CASSYRPQRGTYNEQFF.